This paragraph covers one TCR beta chain sequence. Its antigen is unidentified. This entry is derived from a study of OX40 agonist ivuxolimab in advanced cancers. Study summary: Partial response was recorded in three patients: one hepatocellular carcinoma and two cutaneous melanoma cases. Study-level findings and limits: The antigens recognized by the expanded peripheral T cells, that is their antigen specificity, were not determined.

Here immunoSEQ multiplex PCR was the method, and the copy in TCRdb shows in-frame clones only, minus some. Of tens of thousands of clones in the sample, about 90% were seen once. The CDR3 runs 15 residues. Germline V gives CDR1 MDHEN, CDR2 SYDVKM. V lost 6 bases and J 2 bases, leaving 16 bases between the germline ends. Patients were ruled out by autoimmune disease history or systemic immunosuppression. Blood got drawn at baseline, again on cycle 4 day 1, and then on cycle 7 day 1. The chain uses TRBV28 and TRBJ1-1; a possible D gene is TRBD1 (6 bases). This TCR came from an adult with an advanced solid tumor such as melanoma, head and neck, liver or kidney cancer. The material sequenced was CD4+ or CD8+ T cells sorted from blood, taken in a trial of the OX40 agonist ivuxolimab. The CDR3 region has the DNA TGTGCCAGCAGAGAGAACAGGGTCCTCAACACTGAAGCTTTCTTT. Encoded protein: CASRENRVLNTEAFF. Using reference TRBV28 and TRBJ1-1 for the parts outside the CDR3, the full variable domain is DVKVTQSSRYLVKRTGEKVFLECVQDMDHENMFWYRQDPGLGLRLIYFSYDVKMKEKGDIPEGYSVSREKKERFSLILESASTNQTSMYLCASRENRVLNTEAFFGQGTRLTVV.